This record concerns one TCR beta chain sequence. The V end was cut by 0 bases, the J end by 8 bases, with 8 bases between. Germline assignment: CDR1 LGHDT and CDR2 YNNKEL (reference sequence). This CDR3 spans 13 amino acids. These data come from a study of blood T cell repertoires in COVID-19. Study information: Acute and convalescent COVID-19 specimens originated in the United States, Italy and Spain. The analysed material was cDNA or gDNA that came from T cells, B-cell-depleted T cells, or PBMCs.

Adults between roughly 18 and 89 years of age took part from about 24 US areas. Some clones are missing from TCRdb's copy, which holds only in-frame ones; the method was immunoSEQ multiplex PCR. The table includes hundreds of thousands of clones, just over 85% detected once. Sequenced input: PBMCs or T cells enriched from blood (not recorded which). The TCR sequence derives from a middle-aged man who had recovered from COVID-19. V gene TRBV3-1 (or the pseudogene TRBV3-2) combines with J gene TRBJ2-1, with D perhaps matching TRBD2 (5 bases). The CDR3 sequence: CASSQEGVDEQFF. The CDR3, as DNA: TGTGCCAGCAGCCAAGAGGGAGTAGATGAGCAGTTCTTC.